This T cell receptor (beta chain) emerged from a study of identical twins. Study observations and caveats: Where out-of-frame alpha sequences were twin-shared, they showed excess low generation probability. Conclusions came from cross-sectional statistical analysis, not from following the same donors.

The CDR3 runs 15 residues. The V end was cut by 1 base, the J end by 1 base, with 10 bases between. Germline loops: CDR1 MNHEY, CDR2 SVGEGT. As concerns this clonotype: Its target is unknown.

Template switching introduced a universal primer site, and the cDNA bore unique molecular identifiers. Via MiXCR, TCRdb re-called the 5' RACE reads, giving one row per CDR3 protein. The sample has 1.5 million to 2 million distinct CDR3 sequences, about 30% seen once; the top ten hold about 0.27%. Sequencing was done on a sample of cord blood. The gene calls are TRBV6-2 or TRBV6-3 and TRBJ2-5; tentatively, D is TRBD1 (5 bases). This receptor was obtained from a newborn girl in good health. CDR3 amino acids: CASSYYGDSQETQYF. CDR3 coding DNA: TGTGCCAGCAGTTACTACGGTGACAGCCAAGAGACCCAGTACTTC.